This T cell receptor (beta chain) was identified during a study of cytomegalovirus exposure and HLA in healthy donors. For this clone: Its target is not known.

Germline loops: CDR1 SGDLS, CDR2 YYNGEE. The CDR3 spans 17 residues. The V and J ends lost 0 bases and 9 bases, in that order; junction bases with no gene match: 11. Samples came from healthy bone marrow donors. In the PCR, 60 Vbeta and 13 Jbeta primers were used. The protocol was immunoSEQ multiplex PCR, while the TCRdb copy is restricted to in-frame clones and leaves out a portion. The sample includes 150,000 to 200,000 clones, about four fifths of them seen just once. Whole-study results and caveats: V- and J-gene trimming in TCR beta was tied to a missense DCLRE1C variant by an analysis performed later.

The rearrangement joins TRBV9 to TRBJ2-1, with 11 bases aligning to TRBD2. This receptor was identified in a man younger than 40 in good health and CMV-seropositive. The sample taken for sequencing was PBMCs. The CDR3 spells CASSVATGKLAGVEQFF. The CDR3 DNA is TGTGCCAGCAGCGTAGCTACGGGGAAACTAGCGGGGGTTGAGCAGTTCTTC.